This is a list of T cell receptor beta chains from one sample in a study of blood T cells in healthy people across ages. TCRdb reprocessed the 5' RACE reads with MiXCR, giving one entry per CDR3 protein. The sample has some 760,000 distinct CDR3 sequences, 20% to 25% seen once. These same records also appear under a second study, on T cells of mothers and their children.

The sequenced sample was blood. All receptors come from a boy younger than 18 in good health. Each CDR3 is given with its conserved first and last residue.

V gene: TRBV29-1
CDR3 protein: CSVEREAETQYF

V gene: TRBV6-5
CDR3 protein: CASISNRRQENNYGYTF

V gene: TRBV4-1
CDR3 protein: CASSLGSGGLSPWEQYF

V gene: TRBV12-3/TRBV12-4
CDR3 protein: CASSLNLPGQPQHF

V gene: TRBV11-1
CDR3 protein: CASSLTGTGGGETQYF

V gene: TRBV20-1
CDR3 protein: CSAQALDSISYYEQYF

V gene: TRBV6-1
CDR3 protein: CASSERVSVLNEQFF

V gene: TRBV30
CDR3 protein: CAWSADAYTEAFF

V gene: TRBV4-1
CDR3 protein: CASSQANRRVEETQYF

V gene: TRBV24-1
CDR3 protein: CATSDKLIQYF

V gene: TRBV6-5
CDR3 protein: CASSLGPWEQYF

V gene: TRBV7-9
CDR3 protein: CASSLDQRDEQFF

V gene: TRBV7-9
CDR3 protein: CASSLALLRENEKLFF

V gene: TRBV7-9
CDR3 protein: CASSFGGNGYTF

V gene: TRBV5-1
CDR3 protein: CASSLGDSLVTEAFF

V gene: TRBV20-1
CDR3 protein: CSARDVYGLDVETQYF

V gene: TRBV28
CDR3 protein: CASSFRDTEAFF